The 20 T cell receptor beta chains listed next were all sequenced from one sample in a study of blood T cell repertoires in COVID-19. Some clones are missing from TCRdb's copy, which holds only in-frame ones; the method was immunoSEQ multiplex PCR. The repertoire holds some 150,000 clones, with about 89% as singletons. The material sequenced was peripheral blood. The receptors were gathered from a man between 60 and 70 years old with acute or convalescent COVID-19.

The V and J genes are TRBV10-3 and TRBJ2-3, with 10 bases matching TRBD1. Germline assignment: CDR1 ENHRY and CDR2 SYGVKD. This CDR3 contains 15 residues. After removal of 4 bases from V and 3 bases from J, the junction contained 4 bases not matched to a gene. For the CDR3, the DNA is TGTGCCATCAGTGGACAGGGGGCGCGAACAGATACGCAGTATTTT. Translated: CAISGQGARTDTQYF.

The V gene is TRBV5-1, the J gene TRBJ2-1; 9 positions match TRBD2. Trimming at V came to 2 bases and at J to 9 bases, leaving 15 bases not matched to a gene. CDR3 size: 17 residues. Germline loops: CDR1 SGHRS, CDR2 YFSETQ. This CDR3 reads CASSLTTGLAIYSEQFF. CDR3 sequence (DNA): TGCGCCAGCAGCTTAACTACCGGACTAGCGATTTATAGTGAGCAGTTCTTC. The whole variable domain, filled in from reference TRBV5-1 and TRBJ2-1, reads KAGVTQTPRYLIKTRGQQVTLSCSPISGHRSVSWYQQTPGQGLQFLFEYFSETQRNKGNFPGRFSGRQFSNSRSEMNVSTLELGDSALYLCASSLTTGLAIYSEQFFGPGTRLTVL.

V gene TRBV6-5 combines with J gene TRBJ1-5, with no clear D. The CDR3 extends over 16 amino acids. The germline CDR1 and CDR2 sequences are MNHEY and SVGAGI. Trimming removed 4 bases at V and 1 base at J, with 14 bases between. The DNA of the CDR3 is TGTGCCAGCAGTTCCGTCAGGACGGGAAGCAATCAGCCCCAGCATTTT. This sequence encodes CASSSVRTGSNQPQHF.

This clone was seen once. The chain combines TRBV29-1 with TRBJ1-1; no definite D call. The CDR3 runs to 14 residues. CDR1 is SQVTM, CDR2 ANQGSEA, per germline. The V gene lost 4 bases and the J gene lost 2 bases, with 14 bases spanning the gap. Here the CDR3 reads CSVALGDLNTEAFF. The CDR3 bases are TGCAGCGTTGCTCTGGGAGACTTAAACACTGAAGCTTTCTTT. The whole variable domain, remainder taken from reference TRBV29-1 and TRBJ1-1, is SAVISQKPSRDICQRGTSLTIQCQVDSQVTMMFWYRQQPGQSLTLIATANQGSEATYESGFVIDKFPISRPNLTFSTLTVSNMSPEDSSIYLCSVALGDLNTEAFFGQGTRLTVV.

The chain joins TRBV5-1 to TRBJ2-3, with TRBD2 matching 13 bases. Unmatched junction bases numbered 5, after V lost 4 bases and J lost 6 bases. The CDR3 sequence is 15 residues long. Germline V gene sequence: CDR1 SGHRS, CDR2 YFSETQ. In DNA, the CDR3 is TGCGCCAGCAGCCTGGGACTAGCGGGGATGGATACGCAGTATTTT. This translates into CASSLGLAGMDTQYF.

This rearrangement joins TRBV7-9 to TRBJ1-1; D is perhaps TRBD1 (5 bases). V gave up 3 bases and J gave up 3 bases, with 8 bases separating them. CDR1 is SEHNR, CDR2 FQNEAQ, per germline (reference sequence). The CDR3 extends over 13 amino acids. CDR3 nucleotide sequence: TGTGCCAGCAGCTTCGGGGGGGACACTGAAGCTTTCTTT. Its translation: CASSFGGDTEAFF. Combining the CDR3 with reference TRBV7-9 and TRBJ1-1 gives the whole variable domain DTGVSQNPRHKITKRGQNVTFRCDPISEHNRLYWYRQTLGQGPEFLTYFQNEAQLEKSRLLSDRFSAERPKGSFSTLEIQRTEQGDSAMYLCASSFGGDTEAFFGQGTRLTVV.

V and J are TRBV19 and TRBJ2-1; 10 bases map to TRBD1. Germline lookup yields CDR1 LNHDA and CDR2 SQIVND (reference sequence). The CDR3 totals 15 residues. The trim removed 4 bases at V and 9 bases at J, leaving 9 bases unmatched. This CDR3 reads CASSNRGTGEGEQFF. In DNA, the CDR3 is TGTGCCAGTAGTAATAGGGGGACAGGGGAGGGTGAGCAGTTCTTC.

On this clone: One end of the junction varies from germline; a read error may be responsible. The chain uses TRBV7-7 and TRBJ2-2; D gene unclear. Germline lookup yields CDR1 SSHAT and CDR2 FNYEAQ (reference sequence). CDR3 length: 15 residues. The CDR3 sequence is CASSFSQMNTGELFF. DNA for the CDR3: TGTGCTAGCAGCTTCTCACAGATGAACACCGGGGAGCTGTTTTTT.

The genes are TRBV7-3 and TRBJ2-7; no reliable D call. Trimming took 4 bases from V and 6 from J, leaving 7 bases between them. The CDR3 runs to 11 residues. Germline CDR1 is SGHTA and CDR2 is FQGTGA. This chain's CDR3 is CASSSRFEQYF. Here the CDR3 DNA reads TGTGCCAGCAGCTCGAGGTTCGAGCAGTACTTC. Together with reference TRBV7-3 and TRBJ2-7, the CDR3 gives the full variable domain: GAGVSQTPSNKVTEKGKYVELRCDPISGHTALYWYRQSLGQGPEFLIYFQGTGAADDSGLPNDRFFAVRPEGSVSTLKIQRTERGDSAVYLCASSSRFEQYFGPGTRLTVT.

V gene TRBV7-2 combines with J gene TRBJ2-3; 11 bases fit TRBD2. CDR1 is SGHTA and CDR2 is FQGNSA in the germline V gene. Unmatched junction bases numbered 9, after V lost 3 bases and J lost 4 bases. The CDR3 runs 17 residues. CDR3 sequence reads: CASSFLPSGGRSDTQYF. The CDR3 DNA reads TGTGCCAGCAGCTTCCTTCCTAGCGGGGGGAGGTCAGATACGCAGTATTTT.

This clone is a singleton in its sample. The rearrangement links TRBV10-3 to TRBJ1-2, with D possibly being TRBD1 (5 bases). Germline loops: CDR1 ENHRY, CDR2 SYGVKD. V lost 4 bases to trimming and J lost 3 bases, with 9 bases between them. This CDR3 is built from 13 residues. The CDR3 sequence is CAISGGGDYGYTF. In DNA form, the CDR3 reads TGTGCCATCAGTGGCGGGGGGGACTATGGCTACACCTTC.

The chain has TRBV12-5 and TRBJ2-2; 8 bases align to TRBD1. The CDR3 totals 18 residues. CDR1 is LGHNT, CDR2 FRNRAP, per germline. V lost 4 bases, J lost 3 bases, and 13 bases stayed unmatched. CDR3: CASGSAPGGAGDTGELFF. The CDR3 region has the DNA TGTGCTAGTGGTTCGGCCCCAGGGGGCGCAGGGGACACCGGGGAGCTGTTTTTT.

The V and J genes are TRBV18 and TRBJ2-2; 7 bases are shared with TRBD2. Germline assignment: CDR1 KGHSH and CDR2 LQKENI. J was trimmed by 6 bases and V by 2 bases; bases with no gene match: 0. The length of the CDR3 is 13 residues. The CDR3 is CASSPAGAGELFF. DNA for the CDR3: TGTGCCAGCTCACCAGCGGGGGCCGGGGAGCTGTTTTTT.

The CDR3 region is CASSQQGDIQYF. The CDR3 DNA sequence: TGTGCCAGCAGTCAACAGGGGGACATTCAGTACTTC. The chain joins TRBV2 to TRBJ2-4, with 8 bases identical to TRBD1. Per germline, CDR1 SNHLY and CDR2 FYNNEI. The V gene end was trimmed by 5 bases and the J gene end by 8 bases; junction bases not matched to a gene: 2. The length of the CDR3 is 12 residues.

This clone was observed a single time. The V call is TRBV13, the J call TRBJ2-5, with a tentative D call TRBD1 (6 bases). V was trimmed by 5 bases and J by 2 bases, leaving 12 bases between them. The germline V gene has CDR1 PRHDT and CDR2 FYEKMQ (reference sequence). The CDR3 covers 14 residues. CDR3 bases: TGTGCCAGCAGCCCGGGACACCAGCAAGAGACCCAGTACTTC. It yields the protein CASSPGHQQETQYF.

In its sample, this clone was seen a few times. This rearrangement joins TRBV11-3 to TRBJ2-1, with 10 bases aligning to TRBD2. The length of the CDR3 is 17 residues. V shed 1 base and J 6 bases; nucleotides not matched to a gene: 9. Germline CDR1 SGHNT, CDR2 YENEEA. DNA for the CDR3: TGTGCCAGCAGCTTAGGGAGAACTAGCGGGGTAATCAATGAGCAGTTCTTC. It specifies CASSLGRTSGVINEQFF.

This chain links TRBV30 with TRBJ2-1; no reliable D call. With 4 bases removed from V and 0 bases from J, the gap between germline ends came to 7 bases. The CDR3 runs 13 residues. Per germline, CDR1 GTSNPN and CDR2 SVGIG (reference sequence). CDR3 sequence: CAWTASSYNEQFF. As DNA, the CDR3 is TGTGCCTGGACAGCGAGCTCCTACAATGAGCAGTTCTTC.

The DNA of the CDR3 is TGCGCCAGCAGCGTCAAGACCGGGACAGGGGCTGAAGCTTTCTTT. Protein sequence: CASSVKTGTGAEAFF. This chain uses TRBV5-1 with TRBJ1-1; 10 positions agree with TRBD1. The CDR3 runs 15 residues. V dropped 4 bases and J dropped 6; count of bases not matched to a gene: 9. Germline CDR1 is SGHRS and CDR2 is YFSETQ.

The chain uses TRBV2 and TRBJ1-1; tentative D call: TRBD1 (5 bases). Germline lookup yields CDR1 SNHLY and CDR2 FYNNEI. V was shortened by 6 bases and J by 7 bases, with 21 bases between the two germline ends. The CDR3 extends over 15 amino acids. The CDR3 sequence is CASRMGRGPRDEAFF. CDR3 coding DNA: TGTGCCAGCAGGATGGGGCGGGGACCTAGGGATGAAGCTTTCTTT.

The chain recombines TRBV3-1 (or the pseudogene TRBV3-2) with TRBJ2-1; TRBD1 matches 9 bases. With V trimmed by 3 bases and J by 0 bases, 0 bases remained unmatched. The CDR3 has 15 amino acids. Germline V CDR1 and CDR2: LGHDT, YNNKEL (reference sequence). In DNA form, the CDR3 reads TGTGCCAGCAGCCAGACAGGGGGCTCCTACAATGAGCAGTTCTTC. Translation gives CASSQTGGSYNEQFF.